The clone carrying this TCR beta chain was seen a single time. What it binds is unknown. This specimen belongs to a study of T cell repertoires in cytomegalovirus infection. Across the whole study: Indications came from public TCR beta signatures; they pointed to CMV infection and to a matching HLA type. Study-level results: The study found HLA-C-restricted CMV-specific TCR beta clonotypes dominating the ex vivo response.

MiXCR, run by TCRdb on the reads, gives a single entry per CDR3 protein. The sample includes fewer than 550,000 distinct CDR3 sequences, roughly a third of them seen just once. CDR1 SGHNT and CDR2 YYREEE come from the germline V gene (reference sequence). The CDR3 is made up of 15 amino acids. V was cut by 1 base and J by 4 bases, with 14 bases left in between. Input material: PBMCs. This sequence originates from a human donor in good health (CMV status not recorded). Some clones in this sample may be carry-over from other donors' samples. The chain joins TRBV5-4 to TRBJ1-2; weak D call: TRBD1 (5 bases). CDR3 region: CASSLRRTPSYGYTF. Here the CDR3 DNA reads TGTGCCAGCAGCTTGAGGCGGACACCCTCCTATGGCTACACCTTC.